This record looks at one T cell receptor beta chain sequence and its context. This sample was included in a study of OX40 agonist ivuxolimab in advanced cancers. TCRdb keeps only in-frame clones here, not all; method: immunoSEQ multiplex PCR. The data show some 39,000 clones, about 87% seen once. Sample: CD4+ or CD8+ T cells sorted from blood, taken in a trial of the OX40 agonist ivuxolimab. The clonotype comes from an adult with an advanced solid tumor such as melanoma, head and neck, liver or kidney cancer.

This chain's CDR3 is CASSGTMNTEAFF. The DNA for the CDR3 is TGTGCCAGCAGTGGGACCATGAACACTGAAGCTTTCTTT. The rearrangement uses TRBV28 and TRBJ1-1; TRBD1 might be the D (5 bases). This CDR3 spans 13 amino acids. Trimming stripped 5 bases from V and 0 bases from J, with 7 bases between. Per the germline V gene, CDR1 is MDHEN and CDR2 is SYDVKM.